These 15 T cell receptor beta chains share one sample of origin, sequenced in a study of CD8 T cells in ankylosing spondylitis. Findings of the study overall: A TCR beta motif made of about eight highly homologous variants seemed typical of ankylosing spondylitis blood.

TCRdb re-called the 5' RACE reads through MiXCR, storing one row per CDR3 protein. The sample carries hundreds of thousands of distinct CDR3 sequences, 25% to 30% recorded once. Their antigens remain unidentified. Input material: blood, either unsorted or a sorted T cell fraction (not recorded which). The receptors stem from a male donor with ankylosing spondylitis.

The table lists this clonotype with a few counts. The V and J genes are TRBV7-2 and TRBJ1-6; 10 bases are shared with TRBD1. The CDR3 has 16 amino acids. V shed 5 bases, J shed 7 bases, and the junction held 8 bases outside the gene matches. Germline V lookup: CDR1 SGHTA, CDR2 FQGNSA. Written as DNA, the CDR3 is TGTGCCAGCAGCCCCCGGGACAGGGGAGCGAATTCACCCCTCCACTTT. This sequence encodes CASSPRDRGANSPLHF.

The chain links TRBV14 to TRBJ2-1; 7 bases agree with TRBD1. Germline V gene sequence: CDR1 SGHDN, CDR2 FVKESK. V lost 2 bases and J lost 10; bases outside the gene matches: 5. CDR3 length equals 13 residues. The chain's CDR3 is CASSQTKQGEQFF. CDR3 nucleotide sequence: TGTGCCAGCAGCCAAACTAAACAGGGGGAGCAGTTCTTC.

The chain uses TRBV4-1 and TRBJ2-7; D is unresolved. The length of the CDR3 is 15 residues. CDR1 is MGHRA and CDR2 is YSYEKL in the germline V gene. V was pared by 2 bases and J by 3 bases, with 14 bases between. CDR3 loop: CASSQRMLGNYEQYV. CDR3 nucleotides: TGCGCCAGCAGCCAAAGGATGCTGGGGAACTACGAGCAGTACGTC.

This clonotype has a handful of counts. V and J are TRBV7-7 and TRBJ2-3; D possibly corresponds to TRBD2 (5 bases). Trimming stripped 2 bases from V and 6 bases from J, with 12 bases between. Germline CDR1 reads SSHAT; CDR2 reads FNYEAQ (reference sequence). The CDR3 spans 14 residues. The DNA of the CDR3 is TGTGCCAGCAGCTTAAGTTTTAGCGAGGATACGCAGTATTTT. It translates to CASSLSFSEDTQYF.

This rearrangement joins TRBV5-1 to TRBJ1-1; no firm D call. The CDR3 is 15 amino acids. Per germline, CDR1 SGHRS and CDR2 YFSETQ. Between the trimmed V and J ends, which lost 0 bases and 4 bases, there was a span of 13 bases. The CDR3 bases are TGCGCCAGCAGCTTGGAGGCCCCCACCCGCACTGAAGCTTTCTTT. It is translated as CASSLEAPTRTEAFF.

This chain joins TRBV30 and TRBJ2-7; D not resolved. The CDR3 has 13 residues. Trimming removed 1 base from V and 0 bases from J, with 7 bases in between. Germline CDR1 is GTSNPN and CDR2 is SVGIG (reference sequence). The CDR3 coding sequence is TGTGCCTGGAGTGGCAGACACTCCTACGAGCAGTACGTC. Translated: CAWSGRHSYEQYV.

The chain is built from TRBV29-1 and TRBJ1-2; 10 bases are shared with TRBD1. V shed 5 bases, J shed 8 bases, and the junction held 5 bases outside the gene matches. Germline V lookup: CDR1 SQVTM, CDR2 ANQGSEA. This CDR3 has 12 amino acids. This CDR3 is CSVLGTGDGYTF. The DNA for the CDR3 is TGCAGCGTTTTGGGGACAGGGGACGGCTACACCTTC. The full variable domain, its missing parts supplied by reference TRBV29-1 and TRBJ1-2, is SAVISQKPSRDICQRGTSLTIQCQVDSQVTMMFWYRQQPGQSLTLIATANQGSEATYESGFVIDKFPISRPNLTFSTLTVSNMSPEDSSIYLCSVLGTGDGYTFGSGTRLTVV.

V usage is TRBV24-1 and J usage is TRBJ2-1; 7 bases line up with TRBD1. Looked up from germline, CDR1 is KGHDR and CDR2 is SFDVKD. V dropped 2 bases and J dropped 1; count of bases not matched to a gene: 4. The CDR3 sequence is 16 residues long. DNA for the CDR3: TGTGCCACCAGTGATTCGACAGGGAGATCCTACAATGAGCAGTTCTTC. It codes for CATSDSTGRSYNEQFF.

The rearrangement uses TRBV15 and TRBJ2-3; TRBD2 is a possible D gene (6 bases). The CDR3 covers 17 residues. V dropped 1 base and J dropped 0 bases, with 14 bases sitting between them. The V gene's germline CDR1 is LNHNV and CDR2 YYDKDF (reference sequence). The CDR3 nucleotides read TGTGCCACCAGCAGAGGTTCGGGAGCGACTAGCACAGATACGCAGTATTTT. Protein product: CATSRGSGATSTDTQYF. The full variable domain, completed using reference TRBV15 and TRBJ2-3, is DAMVIQNPRYQVTQFGKPVTLSCSQTLNHNVMYWYQQKSSQAPKLLFHYYDKDFNNEADTPDNFQSRRPNTSFCFLDIRSPGLGDTAMYLCATSRGSGATSTDTQYFGPGTRLTVL.

This chain connects TRBV7-9 to TRBJ2-6; 9 bases agree with TRBD1. The CDR3 has 17 residues. Germline-derived CDR1 and CDR2 are SEHNR and FQNEAQ (reference sequence). The ends lost 2 bases at V and 2 bases at J; junction bases unmatched: 4. The chain's CDR3 is CASSLRTGVTGANVLTF. As DNA, the CDR3 is TGTGCCAGCAGCTTAAGGACAGGGGTCACTGGGGCCAACGTCCTGACTTTC.

The chain combines TRBV4-2 with TRBJ2-7, with D perhaps TRBD1 or TRBD2 (5 bases each). Trimming took off 0 bases at V and 6 bases at J, with 15 bases between the two ends. Germline loops: CDR1 LGHNA, CDR2 YNFKEQ. The CDR3 is 15 amino acids. CDR3: CASSQDLGLRGEQYF. CDR3 DNA: TGTGCCAGCAGCCAAGATTTGGGGCTGAGGGGCGAGCAGTACTTC.

This sequence joins TRBV6-1 and TRBJ2-1; TRBD1 might be the D (5 bases). Trimming cost V 8 bases and J 3 bases, with 11 bases left between them. This CDR3 spans 13 amino acids. Per germline, CDR1 MNHNS and CDR2 SASEGT. The CDR3 DNA reads as TGTGCCAGCGGGGCTAGGAACTACAATGAGCAGTTCTTC. Residues: CASGARNYNEQFF.

V is TRBV5-1 and J is TRBJ1-2; D is possibly TRBD1 (6 bases). V was shortened by 3 bases and J by 1 base, with 10 bases between the two germline ends. The CDR3 sequence is 14 residues long. CDR1 and CDR2 (germline): SGHRS, YFSETQ. CDR3 DNA: TGCGCCAGCAGCTCGACAGGCCTTAACTATGGCTACACCTTC. Translated: CASSSTGLNYGYTF.

This rearrangement joins TRBV3-1 to TRBJ2-7; D unresolved. V lost 1 base to trimming and J lost 4 bases, with 11 bases between them. This CDR3 has 14 amino acids. The germline CDR1 and CDR2 sequences are LGHDT and YNNKEL (reference sequence). CDR3 nucleotides: TGTGCCAGCAGCCAAGGTGTCACCGATTACGAGCAGTACTTC. This gives the protein CASSQGVTDYEQYF.

This CDR3 is CSAPTDRGTEAFF. CDR3 in DNA: TGCAGTGCCCCAACGGACAGGGGTACTGAAGCTTTCTTT. The V call is TRBV20-1, the J call TRBJ1-1, with 9 positions matching TRBD1. The ends lost 6 bases at V and 5 bases at J; junction bases unmatched: 7. The CDR3 consists of 13 residues. Germline assignment: CDR1 DFQATT and CDR2 SNEGSKA (reference sequence).